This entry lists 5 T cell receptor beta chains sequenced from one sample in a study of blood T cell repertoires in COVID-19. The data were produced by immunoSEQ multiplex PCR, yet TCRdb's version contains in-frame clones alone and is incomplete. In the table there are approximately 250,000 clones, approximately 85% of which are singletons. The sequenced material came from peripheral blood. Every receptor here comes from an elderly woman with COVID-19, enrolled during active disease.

In nucleotides, the CDR3 is TGTGCCAGCAGGACGGGGCAGGGGGGTGGCTACACCTTC. This sequence encodes CASRTGQGGGYTF. The V and J genes are TRBV28 and TRBJ1-2; 7 bases line up with TRBD1. CDR3 length equals 13 residues. V lost 6 bases and J lost 7; bases outside the gene matches: 8. Germline assignment: CDR1 MDHEN and CDR2 SYDVKM.

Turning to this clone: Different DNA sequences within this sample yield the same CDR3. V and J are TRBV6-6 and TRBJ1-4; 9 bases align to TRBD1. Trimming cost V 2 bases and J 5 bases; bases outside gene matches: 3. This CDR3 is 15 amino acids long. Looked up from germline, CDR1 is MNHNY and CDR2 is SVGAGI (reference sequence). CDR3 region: CASSYRGQGNEKLFF. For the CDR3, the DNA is TGTGCCAGCAGTTACAGGGGACAGGGAAATGAAAAACTGTTTTTT.

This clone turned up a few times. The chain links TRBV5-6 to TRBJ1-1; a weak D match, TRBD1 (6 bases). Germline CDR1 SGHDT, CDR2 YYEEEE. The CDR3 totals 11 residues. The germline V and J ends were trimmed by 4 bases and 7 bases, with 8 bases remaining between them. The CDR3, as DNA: TGTGCCAGCAGCAGCAGGGGTGAAGCTTTCTTT. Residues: CASSSRGEAFF.

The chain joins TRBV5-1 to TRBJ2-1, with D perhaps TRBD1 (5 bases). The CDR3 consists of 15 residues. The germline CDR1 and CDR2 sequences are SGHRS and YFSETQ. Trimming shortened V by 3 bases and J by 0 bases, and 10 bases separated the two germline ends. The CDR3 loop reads CASSSDRSSYNEQFF. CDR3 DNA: TGCGCCAGCAGCTCAGACAGAAGCTCCTACAATGAGCAGTTCTTC.

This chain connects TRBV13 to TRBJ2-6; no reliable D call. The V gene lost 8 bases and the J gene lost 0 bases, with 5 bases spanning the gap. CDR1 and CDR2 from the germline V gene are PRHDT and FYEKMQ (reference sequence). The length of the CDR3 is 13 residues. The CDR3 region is CASLNSGANVLTF. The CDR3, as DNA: TGTGCCAGCCTTAACTCTGGGGCCAACGTCCTGACTTTC.